This TCR beta chain is drawn from a study of T cell repertoires in cytomegalovirus infection. In its sample, this clonotype was seen a few times. The target antigen is unknown. The CDR3 is 14 residues long. Germline V gives CDR1 KGHSH, CDR2 LQKENI. J was trimmed by 7 bases and V by 2 bases; bases with no gene match: 5. TCRdb called the reads again in MiXCR, with one record for every CDR3 protein. The sample includes about 770,000 distinct CDR3 sequences, almost 30% of them seen just once. The chain carries TRBV18 and TRBJ2-1; TRBD1 agrees at 7 bases. The TCR sequence derives from a human donor in good health (CMV status not recorded). Some clones in this sample may be carry-over from other donors' samples. Sample: cultured CD8+ T cells from PBMCs, taken from culture after CMV antigen stimulation. This chain's CDR3 is CASSPRQGENEQFF. The DNA of the CDR3 is TGTGCCAGCTCACCAAGACAGGGCGAAAATGAGCAGTTCTTC.